This passage covers 6 T cell receptor beta chains from one sample sequenced in a study of T cell responses to AZD1222 COVID-19 vaccine. Method: immunoSEQ multiplex PCR; TCRdb's copy keeps in-frame clones and lacks some. The sample records 150,000 to 200,000 clones, approximately 88% being singletons. The sample in question was peripheral blood, obtained on day 0 of AZD1222 vaccination. The receptors originated from an adult in good health.

The chain is built from TRBV3-1 (or the pseudogene TRBV3-2) and TRBJ1-5; D might be TRBD1 (5 bases). CDR1 is LGHDT, CDR2 YNNKEL, per germline (reference sequence). The V and J ends lost 1 base and 6 bases respectively, with 10 bases between them. This CDR3 comprises 14 residues. The CDR3: CASSQAGARQPQHF. As DNA, the CDR3 is TGTGCCAGCAGCCAAGCTGGGGCTCGTCAGCCCCAGCATTTT.

The chain couples TRBV28 to TRBJ1-1, with TRBD1 identical over 9 bases. The J segment lost 1 base and the V segment lost 5 bases, leaving 2 bases of the junction unmatched. CDR3 length equals 14 residues. Germline V CDR1 and CDR2: MDHEN, SYDVKM. CDR3 amino acids: CASSADRGNTEAFF. The DNA for the CDR3 is TGTGCCAGCAGTGCGGACAGGGGGAACACTGAAGCTTTCTTT.

The chain recombines TRBV19 with TRBJ1-1, with 7 bases matching TRBD1. This CDR3 contains 17 residues. Germline assignment: CDR1 LNHDA and CDR2 SQIVND (reference sequence). V shed 3 bases, J shed 1 base, and the junction held 11 bases outside the gene matches. CDR3 residues: CASSIYRGRVENTEAFF. The CDR3, as DNA: TGTGCCAGTAGTATCTATAGGGGGCGGGTAGAGAACACTGAAGCTTTCTTT.

This chain connects TRBV19 to TRBJ1-5, with D maybe TRBD1 (6 bases). V was pared by 3 bases and J by 4 bases, with 13 bases between. From germline, CDR1 is LNHDA and CDR2 SQIVND (reference sequence). There are 15 residues in the CDR3. This CDR3 reads CASSIRGHSNQPQHF. The DNA for the CDR3 is TGTGCCAGTAGTATCAGGGGACACTCTAATCAGCCCCAGCATTTT. Using reference TRBV19 and TRBJ1-5 for the parts outside the CDR3, the full variable domain is DGGITQSPKYLFRKEGQNVTLSCEQNLNHDAMYWYRQDPGQGLRLIYYSQIVNDFQKGDIAEGYSVSREKKESFPLTVTSAQKNPTAFYLCASSIRGHSNQPQHFGDGTRLSIL.

V and J are TRBV28 and TRBJ1-2, with D uncertain. The CDR3 runs to 12 residues. The germline V gene encodes CDR1 MDHEN and CDR2 SYDVKM. Trimming removed 4 bases at V and 5 bases at J, with 8 bases between. Written as DNA, the CDR3 is TGTGCCAGCAGTTCCGGACGTTATGGCTACACCTTC. It yields the protein CASSSGRYGYTF.

The chain combines TRBV4-1 with TRBJ2-6; D is possibly TRBD2 (5 bases). The CDR3 is 15 residues long. CDR1 and CDR2 from the germline V gene are MGHRA and YSYEKL. The V and J ends lost 4 bases and 1 base respectively, with 8 bases between them. The DNA of the CDR3 is TGCGCCAGCAGCCCTCGGACTTCTGGGGCCAACGTCCTGACTTTC. Translation gives CASSPRTSGANVLTF.